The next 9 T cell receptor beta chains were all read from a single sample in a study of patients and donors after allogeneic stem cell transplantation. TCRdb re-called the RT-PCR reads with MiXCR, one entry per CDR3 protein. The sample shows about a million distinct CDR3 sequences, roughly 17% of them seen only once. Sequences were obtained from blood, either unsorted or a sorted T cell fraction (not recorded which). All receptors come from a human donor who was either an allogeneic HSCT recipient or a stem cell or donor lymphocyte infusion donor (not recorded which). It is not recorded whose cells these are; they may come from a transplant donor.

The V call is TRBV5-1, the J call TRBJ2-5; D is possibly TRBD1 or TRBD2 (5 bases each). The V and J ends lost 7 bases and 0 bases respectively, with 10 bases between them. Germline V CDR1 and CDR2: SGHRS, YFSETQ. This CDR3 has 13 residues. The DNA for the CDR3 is TGCGCCAGCGCCGGGGCAGACCAAGAGACCCAGTACTTC. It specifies CASAGADQETQYF.

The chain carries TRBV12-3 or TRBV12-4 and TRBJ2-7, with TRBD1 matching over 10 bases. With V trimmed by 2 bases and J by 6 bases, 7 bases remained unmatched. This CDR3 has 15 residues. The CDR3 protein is CASSLSGQGWAEQYF. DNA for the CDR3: TGTGCCAGCAGTTTATCGGGACAGGGGTGGGCCGAGCAGTACTTC.

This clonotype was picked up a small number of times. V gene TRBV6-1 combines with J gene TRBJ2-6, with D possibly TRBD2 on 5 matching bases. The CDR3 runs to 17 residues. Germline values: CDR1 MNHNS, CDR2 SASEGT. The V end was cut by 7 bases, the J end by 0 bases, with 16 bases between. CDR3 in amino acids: CASTVGNGGSGANVLTF. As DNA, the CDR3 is TGTGCCAGCACCGTAGGGAACGGAGGCTCTGGGGCCAACGTCCTGACTTTC.

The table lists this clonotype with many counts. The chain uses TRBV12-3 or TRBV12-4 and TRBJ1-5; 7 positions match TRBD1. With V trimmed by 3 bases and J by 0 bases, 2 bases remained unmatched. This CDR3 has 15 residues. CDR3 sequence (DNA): TGTGCCAGCAGTTTGACAGGGAATAGCAATCAGCCCCAGCATTTT. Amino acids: CASSLTGNSNQPQHF.

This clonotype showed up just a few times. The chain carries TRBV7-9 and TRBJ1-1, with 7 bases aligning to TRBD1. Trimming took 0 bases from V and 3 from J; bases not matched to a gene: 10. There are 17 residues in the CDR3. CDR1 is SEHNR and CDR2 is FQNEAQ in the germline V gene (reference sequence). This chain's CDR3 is CASSLATKQGRDTEAFF. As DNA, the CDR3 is TGTGCCAGCAGCTTAGCCACAAAACAGGGGAGGGACACTGAAGCTTTCTTT.

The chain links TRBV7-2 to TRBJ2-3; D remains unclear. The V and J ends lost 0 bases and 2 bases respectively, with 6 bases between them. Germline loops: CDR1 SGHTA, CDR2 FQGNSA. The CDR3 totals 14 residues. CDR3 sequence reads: CASSLAHYTDTQYF. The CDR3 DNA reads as TGTGCCAGCAGCTTAGCGCATTACACAGATACGCAGTATTTT.

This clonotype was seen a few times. DNA for the CDR3: TGTGCCAGCAGTCCTGGGACAGGGGGAAGGCGTTTGGGTGAAGCTTTCTTT. Amino acids: CASSPGTGGRRLGEAFF. The chain couples TRBV12-3 or TRBV12-4 to TRBJ1-1, with 11 bases fitting TRBD1. This CDR3 region has 17 residues. V lost 5 bases, J lost 7 bases, and 15 bases stayed unmatched.

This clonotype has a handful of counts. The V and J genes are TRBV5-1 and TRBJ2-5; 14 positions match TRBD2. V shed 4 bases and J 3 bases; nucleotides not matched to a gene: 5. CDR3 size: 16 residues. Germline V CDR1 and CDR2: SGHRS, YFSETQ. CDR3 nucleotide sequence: TGCGCCAGCAGCCTGACTAGCGGGAGGGCCAAAGAGACCCAGTACTTC. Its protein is CASSLTSGRAKETQYF.

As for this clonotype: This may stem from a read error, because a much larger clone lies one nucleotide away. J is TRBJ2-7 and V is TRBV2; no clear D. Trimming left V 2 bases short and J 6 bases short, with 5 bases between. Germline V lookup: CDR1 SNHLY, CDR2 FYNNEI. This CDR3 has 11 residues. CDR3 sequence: CASSERSEQYF. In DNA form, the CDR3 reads TGTGCCAGCAGTGAAAGGTCCGAGCAGTACTTC.